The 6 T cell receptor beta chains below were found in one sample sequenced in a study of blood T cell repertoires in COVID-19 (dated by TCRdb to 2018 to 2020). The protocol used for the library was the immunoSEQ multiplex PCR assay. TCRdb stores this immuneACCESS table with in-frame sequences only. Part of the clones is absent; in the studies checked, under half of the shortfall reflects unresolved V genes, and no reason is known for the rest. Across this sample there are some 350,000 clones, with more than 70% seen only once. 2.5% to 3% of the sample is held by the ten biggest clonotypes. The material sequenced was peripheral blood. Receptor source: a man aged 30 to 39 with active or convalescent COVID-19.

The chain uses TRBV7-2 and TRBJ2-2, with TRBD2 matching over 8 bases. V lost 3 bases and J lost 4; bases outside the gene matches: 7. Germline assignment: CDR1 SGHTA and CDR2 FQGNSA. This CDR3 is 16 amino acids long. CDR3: CASSFSGGAPTGELFF. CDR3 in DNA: TGTGCCAGCAGCTTCTCCGGGGGGGCCCCCACCGGGGAGCTGTTTTTT.

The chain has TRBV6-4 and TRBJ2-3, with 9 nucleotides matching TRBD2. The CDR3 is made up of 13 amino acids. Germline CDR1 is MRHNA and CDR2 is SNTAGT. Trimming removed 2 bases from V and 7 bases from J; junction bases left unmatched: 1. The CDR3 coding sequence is TGTGCCAGCAGTGACCTAGCGGGGTATACGCAGTATTTT. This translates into CASSDLAGYTQYF.

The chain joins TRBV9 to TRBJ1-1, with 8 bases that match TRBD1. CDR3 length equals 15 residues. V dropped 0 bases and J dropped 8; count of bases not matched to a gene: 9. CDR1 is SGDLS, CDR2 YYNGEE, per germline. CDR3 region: CASSVAGTGGSEAFF. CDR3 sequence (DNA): TGTGCCAGCAGCGTAGCCGGGACAGGCGGGTCGGAAGCTTTCTTT.

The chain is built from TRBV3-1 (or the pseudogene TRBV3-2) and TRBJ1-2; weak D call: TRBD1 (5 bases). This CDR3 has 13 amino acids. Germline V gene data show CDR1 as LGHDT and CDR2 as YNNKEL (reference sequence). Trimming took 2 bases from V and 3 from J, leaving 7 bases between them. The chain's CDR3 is CASSQWGDYGYTF. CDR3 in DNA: TGTGCCAGCAGCCAATGGGGGGACTATGGCTACACCTTC.

The CDR3 DNA is TGTGCCAGCAGCTTGGGGGACAGGTTTGTCGGTGGCTACACCTTC. It translates to CASSLGDRFVGGYTF. The chain is built from TRBV5-4 and TRBJ1-2, with TRBD1 matching over 8 bases. The V and J ends lost 0 bases and 7 bases, in that order; junction bases with no gene match: 8. CDR3 length equals 15 residues. The germline V gene encodes CDR1 SGHNT and CDR2 YYREEE (reference sequence).

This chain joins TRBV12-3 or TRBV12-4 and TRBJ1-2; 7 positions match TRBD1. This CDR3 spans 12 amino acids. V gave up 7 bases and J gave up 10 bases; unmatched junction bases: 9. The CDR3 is CASTPGGDVYTF. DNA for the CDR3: TGTGCCAGCACCCCAGGGGGAGATGTCTACACCTTC.